One TCR beta chain is described in this entry. The data were taken from a study of blood T cell repertoires in COVID-19. Sequencing used immunoSEQ multiplex PCR; TCRdb keeps in-frame clones, though not all of them. The repertoire consists of over 150,000 clones, with roughly four fifths occurring once and the leading ten covering 9% to 14%. V was pared by 0 bases and J by 4 bases, with 6 bases between. There are 13 residues in the CDR3. The material sequenced was peripheral blood. The receptor comes from a woman aged 60 to 75 with COVID-19, enrolled during active disease. J is TRBJ2-5 and V is TRBV23-1; no reliable D call. TRBV23-1 is classed as an ORF, of uncertain function. The chain's CDR3 is CASSQSRRETQYF. CDR3 bases: TGCGCCAGCAGTCAATCGAGGCGAGAGACCCAGTACTTC.